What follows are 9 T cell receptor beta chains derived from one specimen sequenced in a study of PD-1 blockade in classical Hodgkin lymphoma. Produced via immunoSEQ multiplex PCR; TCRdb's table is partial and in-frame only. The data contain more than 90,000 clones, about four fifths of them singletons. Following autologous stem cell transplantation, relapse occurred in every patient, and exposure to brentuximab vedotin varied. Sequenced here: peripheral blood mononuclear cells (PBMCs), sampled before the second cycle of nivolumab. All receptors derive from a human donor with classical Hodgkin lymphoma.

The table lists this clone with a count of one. The DNA for the CDR3 is TGTGCCAGCAGCAAAGGGGGGTCTAATGAAAAACTGTTTTTT. This gives the protein CASSKGGSNEKLFF. The chain combines TRBV7-2 with TRBJ1-4; perhaps TRBD1 as D (6 bases). This CDR3 contains 14 residues. In germline, CDR1 is SGHTA, CDR2 FQGNSA. Trimming removed 5 bases from V and 3 bases from J, with 10 bases in between.

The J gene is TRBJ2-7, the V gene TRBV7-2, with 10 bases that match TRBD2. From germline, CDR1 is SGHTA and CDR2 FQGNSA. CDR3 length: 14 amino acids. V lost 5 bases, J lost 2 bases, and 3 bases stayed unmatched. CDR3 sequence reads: CASSLTSGAYEQYF. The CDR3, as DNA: TGTGCCAGCAGCCTAACTAGCGGGGCCTACGAGCAGTACTTC.

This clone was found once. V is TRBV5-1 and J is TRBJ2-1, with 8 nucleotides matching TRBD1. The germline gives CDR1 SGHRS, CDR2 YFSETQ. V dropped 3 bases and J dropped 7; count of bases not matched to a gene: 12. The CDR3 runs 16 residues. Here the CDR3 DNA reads TGCGCCAGCAGCTCACCGCAGGGGGCTGTACAAAATGAGCAGTTCTTC. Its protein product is CASSSPQGAVQNEQFF.

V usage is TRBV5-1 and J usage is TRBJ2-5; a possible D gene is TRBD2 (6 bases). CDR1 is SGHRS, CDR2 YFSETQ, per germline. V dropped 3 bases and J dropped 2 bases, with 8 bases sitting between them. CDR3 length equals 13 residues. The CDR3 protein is CASSSLAQETQYF. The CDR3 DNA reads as TGCGCCAGCAGCTCACTAGCACAAGAGACCCAGTACTTC. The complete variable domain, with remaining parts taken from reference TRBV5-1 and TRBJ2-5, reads KAGVTQTPRYLIKTRGQQVTLSCSPISGHRSVSWYQQTPGQGLQFLFEYFSETQRNKGNFPGRFSGRQFSNSRSEMNVSTLELGDSALYLCASSSLAQETQYFGPGTRLLVL.

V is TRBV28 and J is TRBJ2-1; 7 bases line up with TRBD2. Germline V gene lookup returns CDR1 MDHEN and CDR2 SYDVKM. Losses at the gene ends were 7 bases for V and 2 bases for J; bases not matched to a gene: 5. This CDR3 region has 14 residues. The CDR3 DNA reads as TGTGCCAGCATATCTAGCGGTACCTACAATGAGCAGTTCTTC. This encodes CASISSGTYNEQFF.

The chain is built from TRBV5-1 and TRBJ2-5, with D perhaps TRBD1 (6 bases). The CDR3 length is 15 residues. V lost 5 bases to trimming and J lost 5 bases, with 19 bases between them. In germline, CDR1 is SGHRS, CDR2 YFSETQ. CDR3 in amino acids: CASRTGTLDVETQYF. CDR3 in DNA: TGCGCCAGCAGGACCGGGACACTGGATGTGGAGACCCAGTACTTC. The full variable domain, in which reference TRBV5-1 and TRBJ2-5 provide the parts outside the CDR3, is KAGVTQTPRYLIKTRGQQVTLSCSPISGHRSVSWYQQTPGQGLQFLFEYFSETQRNKGNFPGRFSGRQFSNSRSEMNVSTLELGDSALYLCASRTGTLDVETQYFGPGTRLLVL.

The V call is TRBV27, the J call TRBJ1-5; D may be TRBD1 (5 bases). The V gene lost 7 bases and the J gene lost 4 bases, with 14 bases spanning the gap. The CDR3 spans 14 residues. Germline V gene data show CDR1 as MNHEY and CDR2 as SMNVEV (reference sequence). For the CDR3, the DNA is TGTGCCAGCATACCGTCAGGGAAGAATCAGCCCCAGCATTTT. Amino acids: CASIPSGKNQPQHF.

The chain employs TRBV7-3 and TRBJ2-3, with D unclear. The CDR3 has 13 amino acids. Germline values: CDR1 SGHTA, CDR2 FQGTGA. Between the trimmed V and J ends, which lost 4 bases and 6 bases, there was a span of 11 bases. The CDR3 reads CASSSRAGDTQYF. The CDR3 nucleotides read TGTGCCAGCAGCTCTCGGGCTGGCGATACGCAGTATTTT. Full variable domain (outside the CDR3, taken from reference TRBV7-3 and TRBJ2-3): GAGVSQTPSNKVTEKGKYVELRCDPISGHTALYWYRQSLGQGPEFLIYFQGTGAADDSGLPNDRFFAVRPEGSVSTLKIQRTERGDSAVYLCASSSRAGDTQYFGPGTRLTVL.

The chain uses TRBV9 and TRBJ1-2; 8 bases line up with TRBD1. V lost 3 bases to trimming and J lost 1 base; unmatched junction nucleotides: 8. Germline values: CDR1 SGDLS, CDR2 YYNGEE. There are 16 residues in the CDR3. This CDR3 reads CASSDTDRGNNYGYTF. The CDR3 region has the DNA TGTGCCAGCAGCGACACCGACAGGGGAAATAACTATGGCTACACCTTC.